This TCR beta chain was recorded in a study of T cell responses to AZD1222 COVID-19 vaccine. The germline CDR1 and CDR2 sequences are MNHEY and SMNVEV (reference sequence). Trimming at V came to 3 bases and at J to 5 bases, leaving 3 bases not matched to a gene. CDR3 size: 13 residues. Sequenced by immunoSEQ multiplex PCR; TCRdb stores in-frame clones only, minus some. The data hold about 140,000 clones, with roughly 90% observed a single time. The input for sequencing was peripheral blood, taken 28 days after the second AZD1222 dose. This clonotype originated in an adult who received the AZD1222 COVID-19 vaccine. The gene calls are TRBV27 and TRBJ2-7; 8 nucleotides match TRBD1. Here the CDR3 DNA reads TGTGCCAGCAGTTTGGTGACAGGGGACGAGCAGTACGTC. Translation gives CASSLVTGDEQYV.